The present T cell receptor beta chain was sequenced within a study of regulatory T cells in long-lasting Graves disease. Time point: newly diagnosed GD, antithyroid drugs for less than 3 months. Extracted RNA from PBMCs served as the source of the TCR library. This clonotype was observed many times. The antigen remains undetermined. V lost 4 bases to trimming and J lost 3 bases; unmatched junction nucleotides: 10. CDR3 length equals 17 residues. Germline V gene lookup returns CDR1 SEHNR and CDR2 FQNEAQ (reference sequence). Arm-PCR of CDR3 regions and iRepertoire HTBI primers were the basis on which TCR beta libraries were built. TCRdb re-analysed the multiplex PCR reads in MiXCR, keeping a single row per CDR3 protein. The data show under 500,000 distinct CDR3 sequences, roughly 17% seen once. General study findings and limits: Preferential use of TRBV28, TRBJ1-2 and TRBJ2-5 was seen in persistent disease.

The sample was also reused in another study, on T cells in Graves' hyperthyroidism and ophthalmopathy.

The rearrangement joins TRBV7-9 to TRBJ2-3; 10 bases are a match to TRBD2. The clonotype was recovered from a woman in her 30s with Graves disease. This specimen consisted of peripheral blood mononuclear cells (PBMCs), obtained at new diagnosis, from a patient treated with antithyroid drugs. This chain's CDR3 is CASSYKPIAGGTDTQYF. The DNA of the CDR3 is TGTGCCAGCAGCTATAAGCCAATAGCGGGAGGTACAGATACGCAGTATTTT. The variable domain in full, with the rest retrieved from reference TRBV7-9 and TRBJ2-3, is DTGVSQNPRHKITKRGQNVTFRCDPISEHNRLYWYRQTLGQGPEFLTYFQNEAQLEKSRLLSDRFSAERPKGSFSTLEIQRTEQGDSAMYLCASSYKPIAGGTDTQYFGPGTRLTVL.